Listed below are T cell receptor beta chains from one sample, sequenced in a study of T cells in Graves' hyperthyroidism and ophthalmopathy. TCRdb re-called the multiplex PCR reads with MiXCR, one entry per CDR3 protein. The sample has 400,000 or so distinct CDR3 sequences; approximately 15% are singletons. The sequenced sample was blood. The receptors originated from a woman in her twenties or thirties with Graves' ophthalmopathy. Both conserved end residues are part of each CDR3. D genes are given only for firm matches. Size values are once, few and many counts, or a class for expanded clones, and some rows have none.

CDR3 length	D gene	clone size	V gene	J gene	CDR3 protein	CDR3 DNA
15	TRBD1	NA	TRBV5-1	TRBJ2-2	CASSRGQLNTGELFF	TGCGCCAGCAGCCGGGGACAGTTGAACACCGGGGAGCTGTTTTTT
16	NA	many	TRBV4-1	TRBJ2-2	CASSPTRTAYTGELFF	TGCGCCAGCAGCCCCACGCGCACCGCTTACACCGGGGAGCTGTTTTTT
17	NA	many	TRBV27	TRBJ1-6	CASSLWNRAALDSPLHF	TGTGCCAGCAGTTTATGGAACAGGGCAGCCTTGGATTCACCCCTCCACTTT
17	NA	few	TRBV6-1	TRBJ1-2	CASSESVGGRGNYGYTF	TGTGCCAGCAGTGAATCGGTCGGGGGCAGGGGTAACTATGGCTACACCTTC
15	NA	many	TRBV12-3/TRBV12-4	TRBJ2-7	CASSRTLLYTYEQYF	TGTGCCAGCAGTCGGACACTACTATATACCTACGAGCAGTACTTC
15	NA	few	TRBV7-9	TRBJ1-1	CASSLGSVLGTEAFF	TGTGCCAGCAGCTTAGGTTCGGTGTTGGGTACTGAAGCTTTCTTT
14	NA	many	TRBV4-1	TRBJ1-5	CASSQDGGDQPQHF	TGCGCCAGCAGCCAAGATGGGGGGGATCAGCCCCAGCATTTT
17	TRBD2	NA	TRBV27	TRBJ2-3	CASSSQTSGGAADTQYF	TGTGCCAGCAGTTCTCAAACTAGCGGGGGGGCCGCAGATACGCAGTATTTT
14	NA	NA	TRBV5-1	TRBJ1-4	CASSSDREDEKLFF	TGCGCCAGCAGCTCAGACCGGGAGGATGAAAAACTGTTTTTT
17	TRBD1	many	TRBV20-1	TRBJ2-3	CSARAGFGTGGTDTQYF	TGCAGTGCTAGAGCTGGGTTCGGGACAGGGGGGACAGATACGCAGTATTTT
11	NA	NA	TRBV12-5	TRBJ2-1	CASGLDIEQFF	TGTGCTAGTGGTTTGGACATAGAGCAGTTCTTC
19	NA	few	TRBV4-1	TRBJ2-6	CASSKTFWGDSSGANVLTF	TGCGCCAGCAGCAAAACATTTTGGGGCGATTCCTCTGGGGCCAACGTCCTGACTTTC
15	NA	few	TRBV28	TRBJ2-5	CASSFGSWGQETQYF	TGTGCCAGCAGCTTCGGGAGCTGGGGTCAAGAGACCCAGTACTTC
22	TRBD1	NA	TRBV7-8	TRBJ1-5	CASSLVRTRDRGSIYSNQPQHF	TGTGCCAGCAGCTTAGTCCGAACCCGGGACAGGGGAAGTATATATAGCAATCAGCCCCAGCATTTT
15	TRBD2	many	TRBV7-6	TRBJ2-3	CASSPRGGASDTQYF	TGTGCCAGCAGCCCTCGCGGGGGGGCCTCAGATACGCAGTATTTT
13	NA	NA	TRBV7-9	TRBJ1-1	CASREAGNTEAFF	TGTGCCAGCAGGGAGGCGGGGAACACTGAAGCTTTCTTT
15	TRBD1	NA	TRBV24-1	TRBJ2-5	CATSDRTGGEGTQYF	TGTGCCACCAGTGACCGGACAGGGGGCGAGGGGACCCAGTACTTC
15	TRBD1	many	TRBV5-5	TRBJ2-5	CASSAGDSGSETQYF	TGTGCCAGCAGCGCAGGGGACAGCGGATCGGAGACCCAGTACTTC